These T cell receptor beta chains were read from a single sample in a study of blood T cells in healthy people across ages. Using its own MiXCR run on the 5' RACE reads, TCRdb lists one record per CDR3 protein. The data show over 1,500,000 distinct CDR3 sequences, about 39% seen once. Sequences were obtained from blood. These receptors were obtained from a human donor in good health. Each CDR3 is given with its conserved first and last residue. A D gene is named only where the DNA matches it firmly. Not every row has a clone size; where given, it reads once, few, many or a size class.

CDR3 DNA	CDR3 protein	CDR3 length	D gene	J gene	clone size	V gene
TGCAGCGTTGTCAAGGGGCCAGATACGCAGTATTTT	CSVVKGPDTQYF	12	NA	TRBJ2-3	NA	TRBV29-1
TGTGCCAGCAGCACTAGAAAGGACGCGAACTATGGCTACACCTTC	CASSTRKDANYGYTF	15	NA	TRBJ1-2	NA	TRBV28
TGTGCCATCAGCACAGAGGGGACTAGCGGGCGGGGGACCCAGTACTTC	CAISTEGTSGRGTQYF	16	TRBD2	TRBJ2-5	few	TRBV10-3
TGTGCCAGCGGGGGGCCCGGGACAGCCTCCTACGAGCAGTACTTC	CASGGPGTASYEQYF	15	NA	TRBJ2-7	NA	TRBV6-6
TGTGCCAGCAGCCCTAGACGGACAGGGCCAAGCGAGCAGTACTTC	CASSPRRTGPSEQYF	15	TRBD1	TRBJ2-7	few	TRBV7-8
TGTGCCAGCAGCGTAGCTCGGGGACAGGCGTCGAACACCGGGGAGCTGTTTTTT	CASSVARGQASNTGELFF	18	TRBD1	TRBJ2-2	NA	TRBV9
TGCGCCAGCAGCCCATTGACAGGTCGCTCTGGGGCCAACGTCCTGACTTTC	CASSPLTGRSGANVLTF	17	NA	TRBJ2-6	NA	TRBV5-1
TGTGCCAGCAGCCCACTAGGGCAGACCCAGTACTTC	CASSPLGQTQYF	12	NA	TRBJ2-5	NA	TRBV7-2
TGTGCCAGCAGCTATACCGGGACTAGCGGGGGGGCCTACGAGCAGTACTTC	CASSYTGTSGGAYEQYF	17	TRBD2	TRBJ2-7	NA	TRBV7-2
TGTGCCAGTAGCCTCGAAGGCCCGTGGCAGCCCCAGCATTTT	CASSLEGPWQPQHF	14	NA	TRBJ1-5	NA	TRBV6-6